This T cell receptor (beta chain) was profiled in a study of early T cells in non-severe SARS-CoV-2 infection. On the study more broadly: Investigators sequenced bulk RNA drawn from unsorted whole blood, and chains remained unpaired. Study outcomes and limitations: Missing private and CD4 specificities, VDJdb matching favored anti-spike CD8 responses.

V was pared by 0 bases and J by 1 base, with 10 bases between. There are 16 residues in the CDR3. Germline values: CDR1 LGHNA, CDR2 YNFKEQ. The count of this clonotype is one. Its antigen remains unknown. Individual cDNA molecules were tagged with unique molecular identifiers. TCRdb redid the calling of the 5' RACE reads with MiXCR, one entry per CDR3 protein. The sample holds roughly 56,000 distinct CDR3 sequences, roughly 16% seen once. The specimen was whole blood, collected at baseline. The TCR sequence derives from an adult who was a healthcare worker with PCR-confirmed SARS-CoV-2 infection or an uninfected control (not recorded which). The genes are TRBV4-2 and TRBJ1-3, with no clear D. In DNA form, the CDR3 reads TGTGCCAGCAGCCAAGATTTCCTCGGATCTGGAAACACCATATATTTT. It yields the protein CASSQDFLGSGNTIYF.